These T cell receptor beta chains were read from a single sample in a study of OX40 agonist ivuxolimab in advanced cancers. The assay was immunoSEQ multiplex PCR, and TCRdb's table has in-frame clones only and misses some. The repertoire holds roughly 100,000 clones, with around 91% as singletons. The input for sequencing was CD4+ or CD8+ T cells sorted from blood, taken in a trial of the OX40 agonist ivuxolimab. The receptors were gathered from an adult with an advanced solid tumor such as melanoma, head and neck, liver or kidney cancer. Both conserved end residues are part of each CDR3. A D gene is named only where the DNA matches it firmly. Size tells how often a clone was seen (once, few, many) or the class of an expanded clone, and some rows leave it out.

v_gene: TRBV5-1; j_gene: TRBJ2-5; abundance: .; d_gene: TRBD2; CDR3aa: CASSLGLAGVFEAQYF; CDR3nt: TGCGCCAGCAGCTTGGGGCTAGCGGGAGTATTCGAGGCCCAGTACTTC
v_gene: TRBV7-8; j_gene: TRBJ1-1; abundance: few; d_gene: TRBD1; CDR3aa: CASSPRTGHTEAFF; CDR3nt: TGTGCCAGCAGCCCCCGGACAGGGCACACTGAAGCTTTCTTT
v_gene: TRBV5-4; j_gene: TRBJ1-2; abundance: few; d_gene: .; CDR3aa: CASSRTANYGYTF; CDR3nt: TGTGCCAGCAGTCGGACAGCTAACTATGGCTACACCTTC
v_gene: TRBV19; j_gene: TRBJ1-1; abundance: .; d_gene: TRBD1; CDR3aa: CASSTSRDRGRGAFF; CDR3nt: TGTGCCAGTAGTACTTCCCGGGACAGGGGGCGCGGAGCTTTCTTT
v_gene: TRBV7-2; j_gene: TRBJ2-2; abundance: .; d_gene: .; CDR3aa: CASSYWTATNTGELFF; CDR3nt: TGTGCCAGCAGCTATTGGACAGCCACGAACACCGGGGAGCTGTTTTTT
v_gene: TRBV19; j_gene: TRBJ1-2; abundance: .; d_gene: TRBD1; CDR3aa: CASSKPGQGDFPYGYTF; CDR3nt: TGTGCCAGTAGTAAACCGGGACAGGGTGACTTCCCCTATGGCTACACCTTC
v_gene: TRBV5-1; j_gene: TRBJ2-5; abundance: .; d_gene: TRBD1; CDR3aa: CASQRTGSETQYF; CDR3nt: TGCGCCAGCCAACGGACAGGGAGCGAGACCCAGTACTTC
v_gene: TRBV18; j_gene: TRBJ2-3; abundance: .; d_gene: .; CDR3aa: CASSPSGDTQYF; CDR3nt: TGTGCCAGCTCACCCAGTGGAGATACGCAGTATTTT
v_gene: TRBV7-8; j_gene: TRBJ2-2; abundance: .; d_gene: TRBD1; CDR3aa: CATRQGQTGELFF; CDR3nt: TGTGCCACTCGACAGGGGCAGACCGGGGAGCTGTTTTTT
v_gene: TRBV19; j_gene: TRBJ1-2; abundance: .; d_gene: .; CDR3aa: CASSPGGGPTRYGYTF; CDR3nt: TGTGCCAGTAGTCCAGGCGGGGGACCGACAAGATATGGCTACACCTTC
v_gene: TRBV28; j_gene: TRBJ1-4; abundance: .; d_gene: .; CDR3aa: CASMVTTNEKLFF; CDR3nt: TGTGCCAGCATGGTGACAACTAATGAAAAACTGTTTTTT
v_gene: TRBV28; j_gene: TRBJ1-1; abundance: .; d_gene: .; CDR3aa: CASSLLRREWSTEAFF; CDR3nt: TGTGCCAGCAGTTTACTCCGCAGGGAGTGGAGCACTGAAGCTTTCTTT
v_gene: TRBV7-9; j_gene: TRBJ1-2; abundance: few; d_gene: TRBD1; CDR3aa: CASSEDREGGYTF; CDR3nt: TGTGCCAGCAGCGAGGACAGGGAAGGGGGCTACACCTTC
v_gene: TRBV27; j_gene: TRBJ2-7; abundance: .; d_gene: .; CDR3aa: CASSLSARAYEQYF; CDR3nt: TGTGCCAGCAGTTTATCGGCCAGAGCCTACGAGCAGTACTTC
v_gene: TRBV5-5; j_gene: TRBJ2-3; abundance: .; d_gene: .; CDR3aa: CASSFLGRVSTYTQYF; CDR3nt: TGTGCCAGCAGCTTCTTGGGCCGGGTTAGCACGTATACGCAGTATTTT
v_gene: TRBV2; j_gene: TRBJ1-5; abundance: .; d_gene: .; CDR3aa: CASSVSGVQPQHF; CDR3nt: TGTGCCAGCAGTGTGTCGGGCGTTCAGCCCCAGCATTTT
v_gene: TRBV7-9; j_gene: TRBJ1-1; abundance: .; d_gene: .; CDR3aa: CASSPRRTPNPNTEAFF; CDR3nt: TGTGCCAGCAGCCCTAGACGGACTCCAAACCCGAACACTGAAGCTTTCTTT
v_gene: TRBV7-3; j_gene: TRBJ2-1; abundance: .; d_gene: TRBD2; CDR3aa: CASSRSSGSQDEQFF; CDR3nt: TGTGCCAGCAGTCGATCTAGCGGGAGTCAGGATGAGCAGTTCTTC
v_gene: TRBV7-2; j_gene: TRBJ2-7; abundance: .; d_gene: TRBD2; CDR3aa: CASSPRTSGSSHEQYF; CDR3nt: TGTGCCAGCAGCCCGCGGACTAGCGGGAGTTCTCACGAGCAGTACTTC
v_gene: TRBV7-9; j_gene: TRBJ2-7; abundance: once; d_gene: .; CDR3aa: CASSPFTNLTISYEQYF; CDR3nt: TGTGCCAGCAGCCCCTTCACGAACCTAACCATTTCCTACGAGCAGTACTTC
v_gene: TRBV18; j_gene: TRBJ2-1; abundance: .; d_gene: .; CDR3aa: CASSPERNHNEQFF; CDR3nt: TGTGCCAGCTCACCGGAGAGAAACCACAATGAGCAGTTCTTC
v_gene: TRBV11-2; j_gene: TRBJ2-2; abundance: .; d_gene: .; CDR3aa: CASSSYRRGSGGTGELFF; CDR3nt: TGTGCCAGCAGCTCCTACCGCAGGGGTTCAGGCGGCACCGGGGAGCTGTTTTTT
v_gene: TRBV20-1; j_gene: TRBJ2-5; abundance: .; d_gene: .; CDR3aa: CSASQAETQYF; CDR3nt: TGCAGTGCTAGCCAGGCTGAGACCCAGTACTTC
v_gene: TRBV5-1; j_gene: TRBJ2-3; abundance: .; d_gene: .; CDR3aa: CASSLIGARTDTQYF; CDR3nt: TGCGCCAGCAGCTTGATAGGAGCACGCACAGATACGCAGTATTTT
v_gene: TRBV7-2; j_gene: TRBJ1-2; abundance: .; d_gene: .; CDR3aa: CASSYYSSSGYTF; CDR3nt: TGTGCCAGCAGCTATTACTCATCTTCGGGCTACACCTTC
v_gene: TRBV29-1; j_gene: TRBJ1-5; abundance: .; d_gene: .; CDR3aa: CSVEGNNQPQHF; CDR3nt: TGCAGCGTTGAGGGAAACAATCAGCCCCAGCATTTT
v_gene: TRBV10-1; j_gene: TRBJ2-7; abundance: .; d_gene: TRBD2; CDR3aa: CASSVLAGGPSYEQYF; CDR3nt: TGCGCCAGCAGTGTGCTAGCGGGAGGGCCCTCCTACGAGCAGTACTTC
v_gene: TRBV2; j_gene: TRBJ1-2; abundance: .; d_gene: .; CDR3aa: CASMDKQGHGYTF; CDR3nt: TGTGCCAGCATGGACAAACAAGGGCACGGCTACACCTTC
v_gene: TRBV9; j_gene: TRBJ2-7; abundance: .; d_gene: .; CDR3aa: CASSVGQGRYEQYF; CDR3nt: TGTGCCAGCAGCGTAGGGCAGGGACGCTACGAGCAGTACTTC
v_gene: TRBV27; j_gene: TRBJ1-1; abundance: .; d_gene: .; CDR3aa: CASSLYLGGGSTEAFF; CDR3nt: TGTGCCAGCAGTTTATACCTTGGCGGGGGTAGCACTGAAGCTTTCTTT
v_gene: TRBV4-2; j_gene: TRBJ2-7; abundance: .; d_gene: TRBD2; CDR3aa: CASSQGGGLAIYEQYF; CDR3nt: TGTGCCAGCAGCCAAGGGGGTGGACTAGCGATCTACGAGCAGTACTTC
v_gene: TRBV5-6; j_gene: TRBJ2-2; abundance: .; d_gene: .; CDR3aa: CASSPPRRYTGELFF; CDR3nt: TGTGCCAGCAGCCCCCCCCGCCGCTACACCGGGGAGCTGTTTTTT
v_gene: TRBV5-6; j_gene: TRBJ1-2; abundance: .; d_gene: .; CDR3aa: CASSLEARHYGYTF; CDR3nt: TGTGCCAGCAGCTTGGAGGCAAGGCACTATGGCTACACCTTC
v_gene: TRBV18; j_gene: TRBJ2-7; abundance: once; d_gene: TRBD2; CDR3aa: CASSPRWREATYEQYF; CDR3nt: TGTGCCAGCTCACCACGGTGGCGGGAGGCGACCTACGAGCAGTACTTC
v_gene: TRBV27; j_gene: TRBJ2-1; abundance: .; d_gene: .; CDR3aa: CASHFGGKMYNEQFF; CDR3nt: TGTGCCAGTCACTTCGGCGGGAAAATGTACAATGAGCAGTTCTTC
v_gene: TRBV10-3; j_gene: TRBJ1-1; abundance: .; d_gene: TRBD1; CDR3aa: CAISESSRGGQGGTEAFF; CDR3nt: TGTGCCATCAGTGAGTCGTCACGAGGGGGACAGGGCGGAACTGAAGCTTTCTTT
v_gene: TRBV29-1; j_gene: TRBJ2-5; abundance: .; d_gene: .; CDR3aa: CSVEDLYETQYF; CDR3nt: TGCAGCGTTGAAGATCTATATGAGACCCAGTACTTC
v_gene: TRBV6-1; j_gene: TRBJ2-7; abundance: .; d_gene: .; CDR3aa: CASSEARTVGEQYF; CDR3nt: TGTGCCAGCAGTGAAGCGAGGACAGTTGGCGAGCAGTACTTC
v_gene: TRBV30; j_gene: TRBJ1-4; abundance: .; d_gene: .; CDR3aa: CAWSVVPQGPNEKLFF; CDR3nt: TGTGCCTGGAGTGTAGTTCCCCAGGGGCCGAATGAAAAACTGTTTTTT
v_gene: TRBV7-2; j_gene: TRBJ2-5; abundance: .; d_gene: TRBD2; CDR3aa: CASSLVGGEETQYF; CDR3nt: TGTGCCAGCAGCTTAGTCGGGGGGGAAGAGACCCAGTACTTC
v_gene: TRBV30; j_gene: TRBJ2-5; abundance: .; d_gene: .; CDR3aa: CAWSRTQETQYF; CDR3nt: TGTGCCTGGAGCCGGACCCAAGAGACCCAGTACTTC
v_gene: TRBV19; j_gene: TRBJ1-1; abundance: .; d_gene: .; CDR3aa: CASRGEGDEAFF; CDR3nt: TGTGCCAGTAGAGGGGAAGGTGATGAAGCTTTCTTT
v_gene: TRBV6-8; j_gene: TRBJ1-5; abundance: few; d_gene: .; CDR3aa: CASSYRNNQPQHF; CDR3nt: TGTGCCAGCAGTTACCGCAACAATCAGCCCCAGCATTTT
v_gene: TRBV5-6; j_gene: TRBJ2-1; abundance: .; d_gene: TRBD2; CDR3aa: CASSRAATSGSWYNEQFF; CDR3nt: TGTGCCAGCAGCCGCGCGGCCACTAGCGGGAGTTGGTACAATGAGCAGTTCTTC
v_gene: TRBV18; j_gene: TRBJ1-1; abundance: .; d_gene: .; CDR3aa: CASSPQQKNTEAFF; CDR3nt: TGTGCCAGCTCACCACAACAGAAGAACACTGAAGCTTTCTTT
v_gene: TRBV6-5; j_gene: TRBJ2-7; abundance: .; d_gene: .; CDR3aa: CASSYSNGGEQYF; CDR3nt: TGTGCCAGCAGTTACTCGAATGGGGGGGAGCAGTACTTC
v_gene: TRBV11-2; j_gene: TRBJ1-2; abundance: .; d_gene: TRBD1; CDR3aa: CASSLSGTGFNGYTF; CDR3nt: TGTGCCAGCAGCCTAAGTGGGACAGGATTTAACGGCTACACCTTC
v_gene: TRBV7-9; j_gene: TRBJ2-5; abundance: once; d_gene: TRBD1; CDR3aa: CASSRTGTGRIETQYF; CDR3nt: TGTGCCAGCAGCAGGACCGGGACAGGGAGGATAGAGACCCAGTACTTC
v_gene: TRBV7-2; j_gene: TRBJ2-7; abundance: .; d_gene: TRBD2; CDR3aa: CASSLGASGRTVSYEQYF; CDR3nt: TGTGCCAGCAGCTTAGGCGCTAGCGGGAGAACAGTCTCCTACGAGCAGTACTTC
v_gene: TRBV30; j_gene: TRBJ1-1; abundance: .; d_gene: TRBD1; CDR3aa: CAWSVRGQGRATFF; CDR3nt: TGTGCCTGGAGTGTACGGGGACAGGGCAGGGCAACTTTCTTT
v_gene: TRBV7-2; j_gene: TRBJ2-7; abundance: .; d_gene: .; CDR3aa: CASSLIGGGTYEQYF; CDR3nt: TGTGCCAGCAGCCTAATAGGGGGAGGAACCTACGAGCAGTACTTC
v_gene: TRBV11-3; j_gene: TRBJ2-3; abundance: .; d_gene: TRBD2; CDR3aa: CASSFYGTTADTQYF; CDR3nt: TGTGCCAGCAGCTTTTATGGGACTACTGCAGATACGCAGTATTTT
v_gene: TRBV5-1; j_gene: TRBJ2-3; abundance: .; d_gene: .; CDR3aa: CASSFGIGSHSTDTQYF; CDR3nt: TGCGCCAGCAGCTTTGGAATAGGGAGTCATAGCACAGATACGCAGTATTTT